This TCR beta chain was found in a study of control samples from healthy donors and cancer patients. Libraries were prepared by immunoSEQ multiplex PCR; TCRdb keeps only in-frame clonotypes and omits some of them. The sample lists roughly 88,000 clones, 70% to 90% seen once, with approximately 19% in the top ten. CDR1 MNHNS and CDR2 SASEGT come from the germline V gene. CDR3 length equals 15 residues. Trimming at V came to 3 bases and at J to 4 bases, leaving 7 bases not matched to a gene. This rearrangement joins TRBV6-1 to TRBJ1-2; 8 positions agree with TRBD1. This receptor was obtained from a man younger than 45 in good health. Sequenced: blood. The CDR3 sequence: CASSEDAGGGYGYTF. DNA of the CDR3: TGTGCCAGCAGTGAGGATGCAGGGGGCGGCTATGGCTACACCTTC.